The 24 T cell receptor beta chains in this list originate from one sample, sequenced in a study of cytomegalovirus exposure and HLA in healthy donors. The PCR was carried out with 60 Vbeta primers and 13 Jbeta primers. Generated by immunoSEQ multiplex PCR, the TCRdb table keeps only in-frame clones and is missing some. The data contain 110,000 or so clones, about 80% of them seen just once; the ten biggest clones take up about 5%. The specimen was PBMCs. All receptors come from a woman in her thirties in good health and CMV-seropositive.

The genes are TRBV7-8 and TRBJ1-1; D might be TRBD1 (6 bases). CDR1 is SGHVS and CDR2 is FQNEAQ in the germline V gene. There are 15 residues in the CDR3. V lost 0 bases and J 6 bases, leaving 14 bases between the germline ends. The CDR3 region is CASSLALGTFAEAFF. DNA for the CDR3: TGTGCCAGCAGCTTAGCTCTAGGGACATTCGCTGAAGCTTTCTTT.

V usage is TRBV7-9 and J usage is TRBJ1-1; D may be TRBD1 (6 bases). Per the germline V gene, CDR1 is SEHNR and CDR2 is FQNEAQ (reference sequence). Trimming left V 5 bases short and J 0 bases short, with 10 bases between. The length of the CDR3 is 14 residues. The CDR3 region has the DNA TGTGCCAGCAGCCCTACAGGGCTGAACACTGAAGCTTTCTTT. Translated: CASSPTGLNTEAFF.

The chain is built from TRBV2 and TRBJ2-5, with 9 bases aligning to TRBD1. Per germline, CDR1 SNHLY and CDR2 FYNNEI. The CDR3 is 14 residues long. Trimming took 7 bases from V and 4 from J; bases not matched to a gene: 7. The CDR3 DNA is TGTGCCAGCATGGTTGACAGGGGGGGAGAGACCCAGTACTTC. As protein: CASMVDRGGETQYF.

The J gene is TRBJ2-7, the V gene TRBV6-1, with 8 bases identical to TRBD1. The junction had 7 bases not matched to a gene; V was cut back by 7 bases and J by 2 bases. There are 14 residues in the CDR3. CDR1 is MNHNS and CDR2 is SASEGT in the germline V gene. CDR3 nucleotides: TGTGCCAGCACCACCTGGGACAGGACCTACGAGCAGTACTTC. Its protein is CASTTWDRTYEQYF.

This chain joins TRBV5-1 and TRBJ1-2; D remains unclear. Germline V lookup: CDR1 SGHRS, CDR2 YFSETQ. CDR3 length: 14 residues. Trimming removed 4 bases at V and 2 bases at J, with 12 bases between. CDR3 residues: CASSPSPGNYGYTF. The CDR3 region has the DNA TGCGCCAGCAGCCCTTCGCCGGGAAACTATGGCTACACCTTC.

In its sample, this clone was seen a few times. The chain employs TRBV6-6 and TRBJ1-6, with D uncertain. Germline values: CDR1 MNHNY, CDR2 SVGAGI (reference sequence). This CDR3 contains 13 residues. V shed 2 bases and J shed 5 bases, with 4 bases lying between them. CDR3 amino acids: CASSYTDNSPLHF. As DNA, the CDR3 is TGTGCCAGCAGTTACACAGATAATTCACCCCTCCACTTT.

This chain connects TRBV10-1 to TRBJ2-3, with TRBD2 identical over 11 bases. Germline lookup yields CDR1 WNHNN and CDR2 SYGVQD (reference sequence). The CDR3 contains 15 residues. V lost 8 bases, J lost 7 bases, and 11 bases stayed unmatched. The CDR3 here is CASSDPLAGGNTQYF. The CDR3 nucleotides are TGCGCCAGCTCGGACCCCCTAGCGGGGGGTAATACGCAGTATTTT.

The V gene is TRBV7-3, the J gene TRBJ2-1; D possibly corresponds to TRBD1 (6 bases). Trimming removed 5 bases from V and 9 bases from J, with 8 bases in between. CDR1 is SGHTA, CDR2 FQGTGA, per germline. This CDR3 is built from 11 residues. The DNA of the CDR3 is TGTGCCAGCAGCGCAGGGGTTGAGCAGTTCTTC. It specifies CASSAGVEQFF.

V is TRBV19 and J is TRBJ2-5; D is perhaps TRBD2 (7 bases). V was pared by 5 bases and J by 1 base, with 17 bases between. CDR3 length equals 16 residues. In germline, CDR1 is LNHDA, CDR2 SQIVND (reference sequence). The CDR3 spells CASSVRGGSTQETQYF. The CDR3 coding sequence is TGTGCCAGTAGTGTTAGGGGGGGAAGTACCCAAGAGACCCAGTACTTC. Based on the CDR3 plus reference TRBV19 and TRBJ2-5, the full variable domain is DGGITQSPKYLFRKEGQNVTLSCEQNLNHDAMYWYRQDPGQGLRLIYYSQIVNDFQKGDIAEGYSVSREKKESFPLTVTSAQKNPTAFYLCASSVRGGSTQETQYFGPGTRLLVL.

The rearrangement joins TRBV19 to TRBJ1-5, with 8 bases that match TRBD1. The CDR3 totals 16 residues. The V and J ends lost 2 bases and 7 bases, in that order; junction bases with no gene match: 10. The germline gives CDR1 LNHDA, CDR2 SQIVND (reference sequence). CDR3 residues: CASSIMPGQGGQPQHF. As DNA, the CDR3 is TGTGCCAGTAGTATAATGCCCGGACAGGGTGGCCAGCCCCAGCATTTT.

The sample holds one count of this clone. The chain links TRBV11-1 to TRBJ1-2; TRBD1 aligns across 10 bases. The CDR3 sequence is 13 residues long. Trimming at V came to 3 bases and at J to 7 bases, leaving 2 bases not matched to a gene. Germline loops: CDR1 SGHAT, CDR2 FQDESV (reference sequence). The CDR3 DNA follows: TGTGCCAGCAGCTTTGACAGGGGGCCTGGCTACACCTTC. It is translated as CASSFDRGPGYTF.

In its sample, this clone was seen once. The J gene is TRBJ2-7, the V gene TRBV27, with TRBD2 matching 7 bases. The trim removed 7 bases at V and 4 bases at J, leaving 13 bases unmatched. Germline CDR1 MNHEY, CDR2 SMNVEV (reference sequence). The length of the CDR3 is 15 residues. Written as DNA, the CDR3 is TGTGCCAGCACCTCTCTACCGGCGGGAGAGTACGAGCAGTACTTC. Translating gives CASTSLPAGEYEQYF.

The chain employs TRBV5-1 and TRBJ1-2; TRBD1 might be the D (5 bases). Germline V gives CDR1 SGHRS, CDR2 YFSETQ. With 4 bases removed from V and 4 bases from J, the gap between germline ends came to 17 bases. The CDR3 totals 15 residues. The CDR3 loop is CASSATGLLSYGYTF. The CDR3 nucleotides are TGCGCCAGCAGCGCCACAGGCCTCCTTAGCTATGGCTACACCTTC.

The chain has TRBV7-9 and TRBJ1-2, with 8 bases identical to TRBD1. The CDR3 spans 18 residues. V was pared by 5 bases and J by 0 bases, with 14 bases of the junction left unmatched. Per germline, CDR1 SEHNR and CDR2 FQNEAQ (reference sequence). The DNA of the CDR3 is TGTGCCAGCAGCCCGGGGGACCGGGACAGGCTCCCTAACTATGGCTACACCTTC. Amino acid sequence: CASSPGDRDRLPNYGYTF.

The V gene is TRBV6-5, the J gene TRBJ1-1, with 9 bases identical to TRBD1. This CDR3 has 14 amino acids. J gave up 1 base and V 5 bases, and 2 bases lay outside the gene matches. Per germline, CDR1 MNHEY and CDR2 SVGAGI. The CDR3 region is CASSTGGPNTEAFF. The CDR3 nucleotides are TGTGCCAGCAGTACAGGGGGCCCGAACACTGAAGCTTTCTTT.

This CDR3 reads CASSSKTGTDTQYF. The CDR3 DNA sequence: TGCGCCAGCAGCTCCAAGACAGGCACAGATACGCAGTATTTT. V is TRBV5-1 and J is TRBJ2-3, with a weak D call TRBD1 (5 bases). Germline-derived CDR1 and CDR2 are SGHRS and YFSETQ. Trimming took 3 bases from V and 1 from J, leaving 9 bases between them. CDR3 length: 14 residues.

This chain joins TRBV7-9 and TRBJ1-2, with D perhaps matching TRBD1 (6 bases). Germline lookup yields CDR1 SEHNR and CDR2 FQNEAQ (reference sequence). Deletions cut 5 bases from V and 1 base from J, with 14 bases between. This CDR3 region has 15 residues. CDR3 loop: CASSPGTGINYGYTF. In DNA, the CDR3 is TGTGCCAGCAGCCCTGGAACAGGGATTAACTATGGCTACACCTTC.

The table lists this clone with a count of one. The J gene is TRBJ1-2, the V gene TRBV18; the D is unclear. Trimming cost V 1 base and J 5 bases, with 14 bases left between them. Germline CDR1 reads KGHSH; CDR2 reads LQKENI. The CDR3 covers 15 residues. CDR3 coding DNA: TGTGCCAGCTCACCACTTCGGGAACCTTCATATGGCTACACCTTC. It encodes CASSPLREPSYGYTF.

The chain employs TRBV2 and TRBJ2-1, with TRBD2 matching 9 bases. In germline, CDR1 is SNHLY, CDR2 FYNNEI. The CDR3 totals 14 residues. The junction had 8 bases not matched to a gene; V was cut back by 8 bases and J by 6 bases. The CDR3 DNA reads as TGTGCCAGCGCGTTAGCGGGAGTGTCCAATGAGCAGTTCTTC. It translates to CASALAGVSNEQFF.

V usage is TRBV7-3 and J usage is TRBJ1-5, with TRBD1 identical over 7 bases. This CDR3 has 14 amino acids. In germline, CDR1 is SGHTA, CDR2 FQGTGA. The trim removed 4 bases at V and 7 bases at J, leaving 7 bases unmatched. DNA for the CDR3: TGTGCCAGCAGCTGGACAGGATCGAGACAGCCCCAGCATTTT. It is translated as CASSWTGSRQPQHF. Drawing the rest from reference TRBV7-3 and TRBJ1-5, the complete variable domain is GAGVSQTPSNKVTEKGKYVELRCDPISGHTALYWYRQSLGQGPEFLIYFQGTGAADDSGLPNDRFFAVRPEGSVSTLKIQRTERGDSAVYLCASSWTGSRQPQHFGDGTRLSIL.

The chain uses TRBV29-1 and TRBJ2-3; 10 bases line up with TRBD2. This CDR3 has 13 residues. With 7 bases clipped from V and 2 bases from J, the junction kept 3 bases outside the gene matches. Germline assignment: CDR1 SQVTM and CDR2 ANQGSEA. The DNA of the CDR3 is TGCAGCGCTGGGACTAGCGCCACAGATACGCAGTATTTT. Translated, it gives CSAGTSATDTQYF.

This chain joins TRBV18 and TRBJ2-1; 11 bases map to TRBD1. The CDR3 loop spans 17 amino acids. V trimming: 3 bases; J trimming: 5 bases; junction bases outside the gene matches: 9. The germline V gene encodes CDR1 KGHSH and CDR2 LQKENI. The CDR3: CASSPPLGQGAHNEQFF. DNA of the CDR3: TGTGCCAGCTCACCGCCCTTAGGACAGGGGGCCCACAATGAGCAGTTCTTC.

The genes are TRBV4-1 and TRBJ2-3; a possible D gene is TRBD1 (5 bases). Germline V lookup: CDR1 MGHRA, CDR2 YSYEKL. V was pared by 4 bases and J by 0 bases, with 11 bases between. The CDR3 extends over 15 amino acids. This CDR3 is CASSPWGGSTDTQYF. CDR3 sequence (DNA): TGCGCCAGCAGCCCCTGGGGCGGCAGCACAGATACGCAGTATTTT.

This chain uses TRBV11-3 with TRBJ2-3; D unresolved. The germline V gene encodes CDR1 SGHNT and CDR2 YENEEA. Trimming stripped 8 bases from V and 2 bases from J, with 14 bases between. The CDR3 length is 14 residues. The CDR3 here is CASLSTRFTDTQYF. The CDR3 DNA is TGTGCCAGCCTTTCCACGCGATTCACAGATACGCAGTATTTT.